Listed below are T cell receptor beta chains from one sample, sequenced in a study of cytomegalovirus exposure and HLA in healthy donors. The assay was immunoSEQ multiplex PCR, and TCRdb's table has in-frame clones only and misses some. This sample has fewer than 200,000 clones, with 85% to 90% found just once. Sequenced material: PBMCs. These TCRs come from a man aged 18 to 29 in good health and CMV-seropositive. Both conserved end residues are part of each CDR3.

TRBJ1-2	TRBV5-1	CASRPGTEINYGYTF
TRBJ2-7	TRBV11-2	CASSTWGLAGFYEQYF
TRBJ2-7	TRBV2	CASSEFIEQYF
TRBJ2-7	TRBV28	CASSLPPGQPLYEQYF
TRBJ1-2	TRBV9	CASSVERTPNYGYTF
TRBJ2-3	TRBV7-6	CASSLASGQDTQYF
TRBJ2-7	TRBV2	CASRGASGGLHEQYF
TRBJ2-2	TRBV6-6	CASSYGATGELFF
TRBJ2-6	TRBV18	CASSGGTGQAGANVLTF
TRBJ2-7	TRBV19	CASSSRDRFSPSTYEQYF
TRBJ1-4	TRBV4-1	CASSQDLAVGEKLFF
TRBJ1-1	TRBV6-1	CASSGLWGDMNTEAFF
TRBJ2-6	TRBV27	CASSLGQGRGTGANVLTF
TRBJ2-7	TRBV25-1	CASSRGGNYEQYF
TRBJ1-2	TRBV2	CASIFGGGFDGYTF
TRBJ1-2	TRBV9	CASSVGFRVNYGYTF
TRBJ2-7	TRBV6-1	CASSDYYEQYF
TRBJ2-7	TRBV6-5	CASSPRVSYEQYF
TRBJ1-2	TRBV15	CATSTQGIGYTF
TRBJ2-7	TRBV28	CASSLLAGAEQYF
TRBJ1-2	TRBV27	CASSLTFWQGENYGYTF
TRBJ1-1	TRBV20-1	CSARSRPEAFF
TRBJ2-7	TRBV5-4	CASSFFTSGSYEQYF
TRBJ2-1	TRBV7-8	CASSLASWGDEQFF
TRBJ2-5	TRBV9	CASSPLAGGQETQYF
TRBJ1-2	TRBV7-3	CASSKDRGLLSYTF
TRBJ2-5	TRBV7-2	CASSWTASETQYF
TRBJ1-1	TRBV7-9	CASSLEQGASEAFF
TRBJ2-5	TRBV5-4	CASSGGAGETQYF
TRBJ2-1	TRBV9	CASSLTSGGSYNEQFF
TRBJ2-7	TRBV28	CASSLRLAGYYEQYF
TRBJ2-5	TRBV30	CAWSRGLAGVREETQYF
TRBJ2-1	TRBV11-3	CASRLHSGSATNEQFF
TRBJ2-5	TRBV5-1	CASSKGQGWGGIETQYF
TRBJ2-7	TRBV5-1	CASSTGQGMDEQYF
TRBJ1-4	TRBV9	CASSPTTAGEKLFF
TRBJ2-1	TRBV6-4	CASSDTDSSYNEQFF
TRBJ2-3	TRBV9	CASSAGLAKTDTQYF
TRBJ1-1	TRBV25-1	CASSPRTALNTEAFF
TRBJ2-1	TRBV7-9	CASSPIANRANNEQFF
TRBJ2-1	TRBV25-1	CASSEGQGYNEQFF
TRBJ2-3	TRBV5-1	CASSSPGLAGTDTQYF
TRBJ2-7	TRBV6-1	CASRPGSVSYEQYF
TRBJ1-2	TRBV19	CASSIGTGNYGYTF
TRBJ2-7	TRBV19	CASSISGGGPSYEQYF
TRBJ1-4	TRBV20-1	CSAPRNEKLFF
TRBJ1-1	TRBV7-9	CASSFWTGLNTEAFF
TRBJ1-1	TRBV18	CASSPDRDTEAFF
TRBJ1-3	TRBV14	CASSQRQNTIYF
TRBJ1-5	TRBV15	CATSREIGKSNQPQHF
TRBJ1-5	TRBV5-8	CASSLDRGFNQPQHF
TRBJ2-1	TRBV9	CASSVGVIGPNEQFF
TRBJ1-4	TRBV7-7	CASSSGRGANEKLFF